The 2 T cell receptor beta chains below come from one sample, sequenced in a study of beta chain features in type 1 diabetes. Expressed TCRB transcripts were sequenced because the entire RNA isolate underwent reverse transcription. The method was immunoSEQ multiplex PCR; TCRdb's version includes in-frame clones alone and lacks a portion of them. The table has 130,000 to 150,000 clones, more than 9% seen once. Source material: naive CD4+ T cells from blood. The receptors were sampled from a man aged 18 to 30 in good health.

The rearrangement joins TRBV6-4 to TRBJ2-1, with 7 bases lining up with TRBD1. Germline CDR1 MRHNA, CDR2 SNTAGT. This CDR3 has 13 amino acids. Unmatched junction bases numbered 2, after V lost 0 bases and J lost 9 bases. The CDR3 region has the DNA TGTGCCAGCAGTGACTCGTACAGGGGTGAGCAGTTCTTC. Amino acids: CASSDSYRGEQFF.

There are many counts of this clone. This chain joins TRBV19 and TRBJ2-5, with 7 bases lining up with TRBD1. With 5 bases clipped from V and 5 bases from J, the junction kept 2 bases outside the gene matches. CDR3 size: 12 residues. The germline V gene encodes CDR1 LNHDA and CDR2 SQIVND (reference sequence). In nucleotides, the CDR3 is TGTGCCAGTAGTTCGACAGGGGAGACCCAGTACTTC. It encodes CASSSTGETQYF. The variable domain in full, completed from reference TRBV19 and TRBJ2-5, reads DGGITQSPKYLFRKEGQNVTLSCEQNLNHDAMYWYRQDPGQGLRLIYYSQIVNDFQKGDIAEGYSVSREKKESFPLTVTSAQKNPTAFYLCASSSTGETQYFGPGTRLLVL.